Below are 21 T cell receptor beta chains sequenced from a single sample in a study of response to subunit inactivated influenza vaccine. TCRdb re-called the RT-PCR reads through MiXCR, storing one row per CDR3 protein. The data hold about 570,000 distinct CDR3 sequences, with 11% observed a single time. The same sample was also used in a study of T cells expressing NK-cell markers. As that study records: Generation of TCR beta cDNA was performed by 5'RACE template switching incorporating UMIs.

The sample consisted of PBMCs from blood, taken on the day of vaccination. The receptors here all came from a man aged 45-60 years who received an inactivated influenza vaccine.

CDR3 nucleotide sequence: TGTGCCAGCAGCTTCCAAGCGGGGGGGCCAGATACGCAGTATTTT. This codes for CASSFQAGGPDTQYF. The chain carries TRBV4-2 and TRBJ2-3; 10 nucleotides line up with TRBD2. This CDR3 has 15 residues. J was trimmed by 4 bases and V by 5 bases; bases with no gene match: 6. Germline CDR1 and CDR2: LGHNA and YNFKEQ.

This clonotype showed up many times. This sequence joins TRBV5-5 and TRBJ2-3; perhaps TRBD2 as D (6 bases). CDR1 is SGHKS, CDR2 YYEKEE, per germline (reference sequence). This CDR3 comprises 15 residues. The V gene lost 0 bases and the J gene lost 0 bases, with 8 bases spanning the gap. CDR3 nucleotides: TGTGCCAGCAGCTTGGTACTAGCAAGCACAGATACGCAGTATTTT. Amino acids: CASSLVLASTDTQYF.

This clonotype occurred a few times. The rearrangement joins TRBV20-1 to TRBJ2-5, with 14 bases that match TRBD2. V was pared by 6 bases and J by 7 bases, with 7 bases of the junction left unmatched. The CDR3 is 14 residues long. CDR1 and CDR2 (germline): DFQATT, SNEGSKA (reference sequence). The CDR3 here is CSARGLAGGWTQYF. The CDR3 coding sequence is TGCAGTGCCCGCGGACTAGCGGGGGGATGGACCCAGTACTTC.

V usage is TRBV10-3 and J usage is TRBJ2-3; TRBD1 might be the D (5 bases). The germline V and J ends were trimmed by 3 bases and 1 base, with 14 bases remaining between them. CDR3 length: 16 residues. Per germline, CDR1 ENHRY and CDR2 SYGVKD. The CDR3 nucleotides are TGTGCCATCAGTGACGTCAGGGAATTGGGCACAGATACGCAGTATTTT. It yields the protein CAISDVRELGTDTQYF.

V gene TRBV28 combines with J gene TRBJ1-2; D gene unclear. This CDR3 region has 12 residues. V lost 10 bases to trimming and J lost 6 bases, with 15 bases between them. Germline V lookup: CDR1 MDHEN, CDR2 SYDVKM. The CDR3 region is CATHAGVDGYTF. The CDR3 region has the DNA TGTGCCACCCATGCGGGTGTCGATGGCTACACCTTC.

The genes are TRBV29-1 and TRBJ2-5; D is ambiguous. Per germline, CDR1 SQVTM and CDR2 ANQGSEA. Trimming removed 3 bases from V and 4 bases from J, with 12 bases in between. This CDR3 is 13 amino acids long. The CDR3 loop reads CSVELADPETQYF. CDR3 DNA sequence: TGCAGCGTTGAGTTGGCAGACCCAGAGACCCAGTACTTC.

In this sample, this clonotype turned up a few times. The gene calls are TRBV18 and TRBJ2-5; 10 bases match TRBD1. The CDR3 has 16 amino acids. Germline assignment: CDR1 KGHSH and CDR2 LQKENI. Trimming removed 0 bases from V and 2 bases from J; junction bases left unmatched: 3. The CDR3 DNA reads TGTGCCAGCTCACCACCTGGGACAGGGGCACAAGAGACCCAGTACTTC. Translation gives CASSPPGTGAQETQYF.

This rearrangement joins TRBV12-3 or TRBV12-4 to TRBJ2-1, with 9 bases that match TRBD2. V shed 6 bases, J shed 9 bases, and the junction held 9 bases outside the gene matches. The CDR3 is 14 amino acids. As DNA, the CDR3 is TGTGCCAGCAGCGCCAGCGGGGGGCGCGGTGAGCAGTTCTTC. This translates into CASSASGGRGEQFF.

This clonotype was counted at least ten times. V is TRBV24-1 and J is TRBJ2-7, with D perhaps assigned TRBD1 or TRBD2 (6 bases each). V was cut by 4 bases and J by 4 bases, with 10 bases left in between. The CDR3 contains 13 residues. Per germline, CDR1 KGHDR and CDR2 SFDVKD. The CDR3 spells CATSEGGTYEQYF. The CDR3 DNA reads TGTGCCACCAGTGAGGGGGGCACTTACGAGCAGTACTTC.

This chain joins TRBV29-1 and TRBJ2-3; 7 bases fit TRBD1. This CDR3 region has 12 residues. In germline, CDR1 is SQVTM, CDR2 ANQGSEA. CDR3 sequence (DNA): TGCAGTCATGACAGGGCGGGAGATACGCAGTATTTT. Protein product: CSHDRAGDTQYF.

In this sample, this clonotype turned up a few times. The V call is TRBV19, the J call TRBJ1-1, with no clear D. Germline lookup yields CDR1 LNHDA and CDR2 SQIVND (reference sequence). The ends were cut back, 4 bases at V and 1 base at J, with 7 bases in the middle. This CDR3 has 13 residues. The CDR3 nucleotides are TGTGCCAGTAGTACAGGACGGAACACTGAAGCTTTCTTT. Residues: CASSTGRNTEAFF. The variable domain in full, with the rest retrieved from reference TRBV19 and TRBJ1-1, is DGGITQSPKYLFRKEGQNVTLSCEQNLNHDAMYWYRQDPGQGLRLIYYSQIVNDFQKGDIAEGYSVSREKKESFPLTVTSAQKNPTAFYLCASSTGRNTEAFFGQGTRLTVV.

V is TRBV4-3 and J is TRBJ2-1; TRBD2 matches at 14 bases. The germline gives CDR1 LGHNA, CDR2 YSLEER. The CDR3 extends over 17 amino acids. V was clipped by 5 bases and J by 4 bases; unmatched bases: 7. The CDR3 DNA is TGCGCCAGCAGCTCACGACTAGCGGGAGGGCCTTACAATGAGCAGTTCTTC. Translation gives CASSSRLAGGPYNEQFF.

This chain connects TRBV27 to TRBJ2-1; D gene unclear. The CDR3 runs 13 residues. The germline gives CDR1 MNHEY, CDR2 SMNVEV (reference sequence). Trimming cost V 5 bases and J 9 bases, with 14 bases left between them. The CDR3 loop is CASSPLDELEQFF. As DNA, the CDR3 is TGTGCCAGCAGTCCCCTGGATGAGCTTGAGCAGTTCTTC.

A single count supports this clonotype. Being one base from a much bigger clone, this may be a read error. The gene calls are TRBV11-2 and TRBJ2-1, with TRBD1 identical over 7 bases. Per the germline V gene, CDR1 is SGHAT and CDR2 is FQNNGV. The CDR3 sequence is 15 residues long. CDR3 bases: TGTGCCAGCAGCTTAGGAACAGGGGCCTACAAGGAGCAGTTCTTC. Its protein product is CASSLGTGAYKEQFF.

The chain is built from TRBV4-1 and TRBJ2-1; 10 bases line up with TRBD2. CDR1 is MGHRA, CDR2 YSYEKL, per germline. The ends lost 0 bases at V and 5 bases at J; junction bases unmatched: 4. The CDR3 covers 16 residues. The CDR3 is CASSQDPSGGNNEQFF. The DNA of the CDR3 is TGCGCCAGCAGCCAAGATCCTAGCGGGGGAAACAATGAGCAGTTCTTC.

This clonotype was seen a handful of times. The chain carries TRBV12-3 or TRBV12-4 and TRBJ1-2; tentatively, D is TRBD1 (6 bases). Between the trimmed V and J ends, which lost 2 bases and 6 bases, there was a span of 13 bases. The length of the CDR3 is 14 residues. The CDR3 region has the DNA TGTGCCAGCAGTTTACAAACCAGGGGTCATGGCTACACCTTC. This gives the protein CASSLQTRGHGYTF.

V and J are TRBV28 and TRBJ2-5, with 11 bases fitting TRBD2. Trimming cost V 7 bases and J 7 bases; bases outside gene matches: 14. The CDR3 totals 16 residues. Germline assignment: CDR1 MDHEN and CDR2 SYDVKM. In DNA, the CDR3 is TGTGCCAGCACCCCTGGGATAGCGGGAGGGCCGGGGACCCAGTACTTC. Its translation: CASTPGIAGGPGTQYF.

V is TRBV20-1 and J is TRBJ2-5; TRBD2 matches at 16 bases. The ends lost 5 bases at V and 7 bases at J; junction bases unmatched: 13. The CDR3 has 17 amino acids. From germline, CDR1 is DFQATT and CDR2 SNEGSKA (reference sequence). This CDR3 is CSASGTSGGAGIGTQYF. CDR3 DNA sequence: TGCAGTGCTTCCGGGACTAGCGGGGGGGCCGGAATAGGGACCCAGTACTTC.

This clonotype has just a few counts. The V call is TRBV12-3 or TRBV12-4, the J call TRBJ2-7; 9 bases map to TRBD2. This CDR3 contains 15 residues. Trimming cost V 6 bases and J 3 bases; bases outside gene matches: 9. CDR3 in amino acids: CASRQLAGPGYEQYF. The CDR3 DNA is TGTGCCAGCAGGCAACTAGCGGGCCCGGGCTACGAGCAGTACTTC.

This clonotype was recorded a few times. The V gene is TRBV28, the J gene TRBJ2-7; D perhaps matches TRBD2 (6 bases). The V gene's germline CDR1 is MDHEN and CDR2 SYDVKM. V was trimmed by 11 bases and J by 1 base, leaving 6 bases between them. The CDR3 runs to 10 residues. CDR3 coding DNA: TGTGCCGCGGGGTCCTACGAGCAGTACTTC. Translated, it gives CAAGSYEQYF.

This CDR3 is CSAQTSGSWKTQYF. The CDR3 nucleotides read TGCAGTGCTCAAACTAGCGGGAGTTGGAAGACCCAGTACTTC. The chain combines TRBV20-1 with TRBJ2-5, with 11 bases identical to TRBD2. This CDR3 has 14 residues. Germline assignment: CDR1 DFQATT and CDR2 SNEGSKA (reference sequence). V trimming: 5 bases; J trimming: 6 bases; junction bases outside the gene matches: 8.